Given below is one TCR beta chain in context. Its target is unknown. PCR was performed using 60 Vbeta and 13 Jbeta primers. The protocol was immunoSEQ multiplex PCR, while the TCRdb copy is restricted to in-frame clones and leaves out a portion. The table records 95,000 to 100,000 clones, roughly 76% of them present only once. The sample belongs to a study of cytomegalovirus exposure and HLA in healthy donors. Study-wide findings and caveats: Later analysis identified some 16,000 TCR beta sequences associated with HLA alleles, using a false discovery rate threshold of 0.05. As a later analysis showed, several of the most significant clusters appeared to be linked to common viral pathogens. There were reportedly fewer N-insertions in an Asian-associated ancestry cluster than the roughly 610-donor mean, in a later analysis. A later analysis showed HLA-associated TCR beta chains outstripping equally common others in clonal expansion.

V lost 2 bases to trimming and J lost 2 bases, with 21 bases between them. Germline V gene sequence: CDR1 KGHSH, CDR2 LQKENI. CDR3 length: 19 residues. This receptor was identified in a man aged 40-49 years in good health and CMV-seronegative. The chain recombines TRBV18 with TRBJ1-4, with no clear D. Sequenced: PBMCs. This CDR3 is CASSPEVTEDSVTNEKLFF. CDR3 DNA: TGTGCCAGCTCACCAGAGGTAACAGAGGACTCGGTCACTAATGAAAAACTGTTTTTT.